One sample yielded the 27 T cell receptor beta chains listed below, sequenced in a study of blood T cell repertoires in COVID-19. The assay was immunoSEQ multiplex PCR, and TCRdb's table has in-frame clones only and misses some. This table holds 100,000 to 150,000 clones, more than 70% found once. Sequenced input: peripheral blood. These receptors were taken from a human donor in a cohort sampled during active COVID-19.

This clone was found once. The chain links TRBV4-2 to TRBJ1-5; TRBD1 aligns across 7 bases. Looked up from germline, CDR1 is LGHNA and CDR2 is YNFKEQ. This CDR3 contains 15 residues. Losses at the gene ends were 0 bases for V and 4 bases for J; bases not matched to a gene: 3. CDR3 sequence (DNA): TGTGCCAGCAGCCAAGACCAGGGGGGAAATCAGCCCCAGCATTTT. Translation: CASSQDQGGNQPQHF.

This sequence joins TRBV30 and TRBJ1-1; D gene unclear. In germline, CDR1 is GTSNPN, CDR2 SVGIG (reference sequence). This CDR3 is built from 15 residues. Trimming removed 5 bases at V and 3 bases at J, with 19 bases between. CDR3 amino acids: CAWDDMGPSDTEAFF. The CDR3 coding sequence is TGTGCCTGGGACGACATGGGTCCGAGTGACACTGAAGCTTTCTTT.

V gene TRBV10-1 combines with J gene TRBJ2-1; weak D call: TRBD1 (5 bases). This CDR3 region has 17 residues. The germline V gene has CDR1 WNHNN and CDR2 SYGVQD (reference sequence). The V gene lost 4 bases and the J gene lost 5 bases, with 21 bases spanning the gap. The CDR3 sequence is CASSGSPRQGRHNEQFF. Here the CDR3 DNA reads TGCGCCAGCAGTGGGTCCCCGAGGCAGGGCCGTCACAATGAGCAGTTCTTC.

This clone was seen a few times. The V call is TRBV2, the J call TRBJ2-7, with 10 bases fitting TRBD2. Per the germline V gene, CDR1 is SNHLY and CDR2 is FYNNEI. V shed 6 bases and J 6 bases; nucleotides not matched to a gene: 14. This CDR3 has 16 amino acids. The CDR3 reads CASSQTLAGVRGEQYF. CDR3 DNA sequence: TGTGCCAGCAGCCAAACCCTAGCGGGGGTTCGAGGCGAGCAGTACTTC.

This clone was seen just once. V usage is TRBV5-1 and J usage is TRBJ2-7, with 7 positions matching TRBD1. CDR3 length: 14 amino acids. V was pared by 4 bases and J by 3 bases, with 7 bases of the junction left unmatched. The V gene's germline CDR1 is SGHRS and CDR2 YFSETQ. As DNA, the CDR3 is TGCGCCAGCAGCATAGACAGGGTACACTACGAGCAGTACTTC. Translated, it gives CASSIDRVHYEQYF.

CDR3 in amino acids: CASSGDRGPLRETQYF. The CDR3 DNA reads as TGTGCCAGCAGTGGGGACAGGGGGCCCCTCCGCGAGACCCAGTACTTC. This chain connects TRBV6-1 to TRBJ2-5, with 12 bases matching TRBD1. Germline CDR1 reads MNHNS; CDR2 reads SASEGT. V lost 4 bases, J lost 5 bases, and 8 bases stayed unmatched. The length of the CDR3 is 16 residues.

The J gene is TRBJ1-5, the V gene TRBV5-8; 11 bases map to TRBD1. The CDR3 contains 15 residues. V gave up 4 bases and J gave up 6 bases; unmatched junction bases: 6. CDR1 and CDR2 (germline): SGHTS, YDEGEE. This CDR3 is CASSGGQGALQPQHF. DNA of the CDR3: TGTGCCAGCAGCGGCGGACAGGGGGCACTTCAGCCCCAGCATTTT.

This clone was observed a single time. This chain connects TRBV28 to TRBJ1-4; TRBD1 agrees at 8 bases. Germline V gene lookup returns CDR1 MDHEN and CDR2 SYDVKM. This CDR3 is built from 23 residues. The V and J ends lost 3 bases and 5 bases, in that order; junction bases with no gene match: 29. The CDR3 loop is CASSLVQGAIDERGRMENEKLFF. The CDR3 nucleotides read TGTGCCAGCAGTTTGGTCCAGGGGGCCATAGATGAAAGGGGGCGGATGGAGAATGAAAAACTGTTTTTT. The variable domain in full, with the rest retrieved from reference TRBV28 and TRBJ1-4, is DVKVTQSSRYLVKRTGEKVFLECVQDMDHENMFWYRQDPGLGLRLIYFSYDVKMKEKGDIPEGYSVSREKKERFSLILESASTNQTSMYLCASSLVQGAIDERGRMENEKLFFGSGTQLSVL.

This chain links TRBV5-4 with TRBJ2-7; TRBD1 agrees at 7 bases. Germline CDR1 SGHNT, CDR2 YYREEE (reference sequence). The ends lost 3 bases at V and 7 bases at J; junction bases unmatched: 4. The CDR3 has 12 residues. CDR3 sequence: CASSSTGEEQYF. CDR3 sequence (DNA): TGTGCCAGCAGCTCAACAGGGGAAGAGCAGTACTTC.

V and J are TRBV3-1 (or the pseudogene TRBV3-2) and TRBJ2-3; TRBD2 agrees at 9 bases. Trimming cost V 4 bases and J 0 bases; bases outside gene matches: 11. The CDR3 runs 18 residues. The germline V gene encodes CDR1 LGHDT and CDR2 YNNKEL (reference sequence). CDR3 bases: TGTGCCAGCAGCCTGGGGGTCCGACTAGCGGAAAGCACAGATACGCAGTATTTT. It is translated as CASSLGVRLAESTDTQYF.

This chain joins TRBV7-9 and TRBJ2-7; a possible D gene is TRBD1 (6 bases). This CDR3 contains 14 residues. From germline, CDR1 is SEHNR and CDR2 FQNEAQ (reference sequence). Trimming took 8 bases from V and 3 from J, leaving 17 bases between them. The CDR3, as DNA: TGTGCCAGCGCTTTGATGGGGGCCGACTACGAGCAGTACTTC. This translates into CASALMGADYEQYF.

This chain joins TRBV27 and TRBJ1-5, with D unclear. The CDR3 has 12 amino acids. V was clipped by 2 bases and J by 7 bases, with 6 bases between them. CDR1 and CDR2 from the germline V gene are MNHEY and SMNVEV (reference sequence). CDR3 in amino acids: CASSLKRQPQHF. CDR3 nucleotides: TGTGCCAGCAGTTTAAAGAGGCAGCCCCAGCATTTT.

This chain connects TRBV7-6 to TRBJ1-3; D might be TRBD1 (6 bases). The CDR3 has 16 amino acids. Trimming left V 5 bases short and J 3 bases short, with 17 bases between. In germline, CDR1 is SGHVS, CDR2 FNYEAQ. CDR3 region: CASSLRTDYHGNTIYF. CDR3 sequence (DNA): TGTGCCAGCAGCCTGAGGACAGATTATCATGGAAACACCATATATTTT.

The chain carries TRBV19 and TRBJ1-1; 8 positions match TRBD1. Germline CDR1 LNHDA, CDR2 SQIVND (reference sequence). V shed 2 bases and J 3 bases; nucleotides not matched to a gene: 5. There are 15 residues in the CDR3. CDR3 residues: CASSIRTGRDTEAFF. CDR3 bases: TGTGCCAGTAGTATAAGGACAGGGAGGGACACTGAAGCTTTCTTT.

This rearrangement joins TRBV5-1 to TRBJ2-2, with 13 bases that match TRBD2. Trimming removed 4 bases from V and 6 bases from J; junction bases left unmatched: 12. The CDR3 contains 18 residues. The germline gives CDR1 SGHRS, CDR2 YFSETQ. CDR3 DNA sequence: TGCGCCAGCAGCCCGGGACTAGCGGGGCATCGGGCGGCCGGGGAGCTGTTTTTT. It translates to CASSPGLAGHRAAGELFF.

The V call is TRBV4-2, the J call TRBJ2-3; TRBD2 matches at 8 bases. The germline CDR1 and CDR2 sequences are LGHNA and YNFKEQ. The CDR3 covers 17 residues. V shed 4 bases and J 5 bases; nucleotides not matched to a gene: 14. Here the CDR3 reads CASSPLGAGATVDTQYF. The CDR3, as DNA: TGTGCCAGCAGCCCGTTAGGAGCGGGGGCCACTGTAGATACGCAGTATTTT.

The chain employs TRBV5-1 and TRBJ2-3; 10 nucleotides match TRBD1. CDR3 length: 15 residues. Germline values: CDR1 SGHRS, CDR2 YFSETQ. The trim removed 0 bases at V and 6 bases at J, leaving 4 bases unmatched. DNA of the CDR3: TGCGCCAGCAGCTTGGGACAGGGGGCGTGGGATACGCAGTATTTT. As protein: CASSLGQGAWDTQYF.

The chain links TRBV6-1 to TRBJ2-6; D gene ambiguous. The V end lost 3 bases, the J end lost 0 bases, and 15 bases lay between the germline ends. The CDR3 spans 18 residues. CDR1 and CDR2 (germline): MNHNS, SASEGT. As DNA, the CDR3 is TGTGCCAGCAGTGATTTTTCAGTGTTCTTCTCTGGGGCCAACGTCCTGACTTTC. It specifies CASSDFSVFFSGANVLTF.

V and J are TRBV2 and TRBJ2-1, with 10 bases aligning to TRBD2. V shed 3 bases and J 8 bases; nucleotides not matched to a gene: 10. The CDR3 is 16 amino acids. Germline V CDR1 and CDR2: SNHLY, FYNNEI. CDR3 residues: CASSEDLAGVWDEQFF. CDR3 sequence (DNA): TGTGCCAGCAGTGAGGATCTAGCGGGAGTTTGGGATGAGCAGTTCTTC.

The chain combines TRBV3-1 (or the pseudogene TRBV3-2) with TRBJ2-7; 10 bases map to TRBD2. Looked up from germline, CDR1 is LGHDT and CDR2 is YNNKEL (reference sequence). The CDR3 is 13 amino acids. The CDR3, as DNA: TGTGCCAGCAGCCAAGCTTGGCTAGCGGGAGACGGGGTC. Translation gives CASSQAWLAGDGV.

This sequence joins TRBV27 and TRBJ1-5; D is unresolved. The CDR3 loop spans 14 amino acids. Per the germline V gene, CDR1 is MNHEY and CDR2 is SMNVEV (reference sequence). The ends were cut back, 8 bases at V and 5 bases at J, with 16 bases in the middle. The CDR3: CASGEGRPHQPQHF. DNA for the CDR3: TGTGCCAGCGGTGAGGGAAGGCCCCATCAGCCCCAGCATTTT.

The chain carries TRBV6-1 and TRBJ1-2; D unresolved. The CDR3 contains 16 residues. Trimming cost V 3 bases and J 6 bases, with 20 bases left between them. Germline V lookup: CDR1 MNHNS, CDR2 SASEGT. CDR3 bases: TGTGCCAGCAGTGACCCCGGATATTTACGGCGGGATGGCTACACCTTC. Translation gives CASSDPGYLRRDGYTF.

V usage is TRBV27 and J usage is TRBJ1-6; TRBD1 agrees at 12 bases. Unmatched junction bases numbered 11, after V lost 6 bases and J lost 5 bases. The CDR3 is 18 amino acids. Germline V lookup: CDR1 MNHEY, CDR2 SMNVEV (reference sequence). The CDR3 nucleotides are TGTGCCAGCAGATCCGGGACAGGGGGCTTCCCAAATAATTCACCCCTCCACTTT. Its translation: CASRSGTGGFPNNSPLHF.

The chain is built from TRBV27 and TRBJ1-1, with D possibly matching TRBD1 (5 bases). CDR1 MNHEY and CDR2 SMNVEV come from the germline V gene (reference sequence). Trimming cost V 2 bases and J 6 bases, with 10 bases left between them. This CDR3 comprises 13 residues. CDR3 sequence reads: CASSLRGGSEAFF. The DNA of the CDR3 is TGTGCCAGCAGTTTAAGGGGCGGCTCTGAAGCTTTCTTT.

The rearrangement joins TRBV6-2 or TRBV6-3 to TRBJ2-5; 12 bases map to TRBD2. Germline V gives CDR1 MNHEY, CDR2 SVGEGT. V lost 5 bases and J lost 5; bases outside the gene matches: 6. CDR3 length: 15 amino acids. This chain's CDR3 is CASSKLAGGHETQYF. The CDR3 bases are TGTGCCAGCAGTAAACTAGCGGGGGGCCATGAGACCCAGTACTTC.

The chain joins TRBV11-1 to TRBJ2-5; no clear D gene. Germline CDR1 and CDR2: SGHAT and FQDESV (reference sequence). CDR3 length equals 11 residues. The germline V and J ends were trimmed by 4 bases and 7 bases, with 7 bases remaining between them. The CDR3 loop is CASSSSWTQYF. For the CDR3, the DNA is TGTGCCAGCAGCTCGAGCTGGACCCAGTACTTC.

This clone has only one observation. This chain connects TRBV5-4 to TRBJ1-4; possible D gene TRBD1, 6 bases. The CDR3 totals 15 residues. The V gene lost 1 base and the J gene lost 8 bases, with 15 bases spanning the gap. Per the germline V gene, CDR1 is SGHNT and CDR2 is YYREEE (reference sequence). This chain's CDR3 is CASSLQGTRREKLFF. The CDR3 DNA reads as TGTGCCAGCAGCTTGCAGGGGACTAGGAGAGAAAAACTGTTTTTT. Supplemented by reference TRBV5-4 and TRBJ1-4, the full variable domain reads ETGVTQSPTHLIKTRGQQVTLRCSSQSGHNTVSWYQQALGQGPQFIFQYYREEENGRGNFPPRFSGLQFPNYSSELNVNALELDDSALYLCASSLQGTRREKLFFGSGTQLSVL.